The rows below give T cell receptor beta chains drawn from one sample of a study of T-cell memory formation after mild COVID-19. TCRdb recomputed calls from the 5' RACE reads with MiXCR, one row per CDR3 protein. The sample consists of roughly 220,000 distinct CDR3 sequences, over 7.5% of them appearing once. Material: PBMCs or a T cell subset sorted from them (not recorded which). These receptors were taken from a man younger than 30 who had mild COVID-19 (a few samples of this study predate the infection). Cell type and time point are not known. CDR3s include the opening cysteine and the closing phenylalanine or tryptophan. The D gene is left open where the match is weak. Only some rows state a clone size, as once, few, many or a class for expanded clones.

J: TRBJ2-3
D: TRBD2
V: TRBV25-1
size: many
CDR3: CASSEFTGGHTDTQYF
DNA: TGTGCCAGCAGTGAATTTACGGGGGGTCACACAGATACGCAGTATTTT

J: TRBJ2-1
D: .
V: TRBV19
size: .
CDR3: CASSSGYSSYNEQFF
DNA: TGTGCCAGTAGTAGCGGGTATTCCTCCTACAATGAGCAGTTCTTC

J: TRBJ2-1
D: .
V: TRBV6-5
size: .
CDR3: CASSYSRGYGDEQFF
DNA: TGTGCCAGCAGTTACTCCAGGGGTTACGGCGATGAGCAGTTCTTC

J: TRBJ2-2
D: .
V: TRBV12-3/TRBV12-4
size: few
CDR3: CASSLRTGNTGELFF
DNA: TGTGCCAGCAGTTTACGAACGGGGAACACCGGGGAGCTGTTTTTT

J: TRBJ1-5
D: .
V: TRBV12-3/TRBV12-4
size: .
CDR3: CASRSHNSNQPQHF
DNA: TGTGCCAGCAGGTCCCACAATAGCAATCAGCCCCAGCATTTT

J: TRBJ1-1
D: TRBD1
V: TRBV6-5
size: few
CDR3: CASKGRQGSAEAFF
DNA: TGTGCCAGCAAGGGACGACAGGGGTCCGCTGAAGCTTTCTTT

J: TRBJ1-1
D: .
V: TRBV7-9
size: few
CDR3: CASSSARQYQAFF
DNA: TGTGCCAGCAGCTCGGCCCGACAGTACCAAGCTTTCTTT

J: TRBJ2-2
D: .
V: TRBV12-3/TRBV12-4
size: few
CDR3: CASRIVATGELFF
DNA: TGTGCCAGCAGAATAGTGGCGACCGGGGAGCTGTTTTTT

J: TRBJ1-3
D: .
V: TRBV12-3/TRBV12-4
size: .
CDR3: CASSQAVFAGNTIYF
DNA: TGTGCCAGCAGTCAAGCAGTGTTCGCTGGAAACACCATATATTTT

J: TRBJ2-4
D: TRBD1
V: TRBV20-1
size: .
CDR3: CSAEGGRGYVKNIQYF
DNA: TGCAGTGCCGAAGGGGGCAGGGGTTATGTCAAAAACATTCAGTACTTC

J: TRBJ2-3
D: TRBD2
V: TRBV4-3
size: .
CDR3: CASSQDPPSGGGRLWAQYF
DNA: TGCGCCAGCAGCCAAGACCCCCCTAGCGGGGGGGGACGCCTCTGGGCGCAGTATTTT

J: TRBJ2-7
D: TRBD2
V: TRBV7-9
size: .
CDR3: CASSLGSSGRGEQYF
DNA: TGTGCCAGCAGCTTAGGTTCTAGCGGGAGAGGGGAGCAGTACTTC

J: TRBJ2-3
D: .
V: TRBV2
size: few
CDR3: CASTQGGLTDTQYF
DNA: TGTGCCAGCACGCAGGGGGGCCTCACAGATACGCAGTATTTT

J: TRBJ2-1
D: TRBD2
V: TRBV18
size: few
CDR3: CASSKTSGGAGGNEQFF
DNA: TGTGCCAGCTCAAAGACTAGCGGGGGGGCCGGAGGCAATGAGCAGTTCTTC

J: TRBJ1-1
D: .
V: TRBV7-2
size: many
CDR3: CASSLSGGGTEAFF
DNA: TGTGCCAGCAGCTTAAGTGGTGGGGGCACTGAAGCTTTCTTT

J: TRBJ2-5
D: .
V: TRBV11-2
size: few
CDR3: CASSSLRAEGHQYF
DNA: TGTGCCAGCAGCTCACTCCGCGCCGAGGGACACCAGTACTTC

J: TRBJ2-3
D: TRBD2
V: TRBV5-1
size: few
CDR3: CASSLRAGSTDTQYF
DNA: TGCGCCAGCAGCTTGAGAGCGGGGAGCACAGATACGCAGTATTTT

J: TRBJ2-5
D: .
V: TRBV12-3/TRBV12-4
size: few
CDR3: CASSHTGTTETQYF
DNA: TGTGCCAGCAGTCATACAGGGACAACAGAGACCCAGTACTTC

J: TRBJ2-1
D: TRBD1
V: TRBV6-1
size: .
CDR3: CASTTTGGSYNEQFF
DNA: TGTGCCAGCACTACGACAGGGGGTTCCTACAATGAGCAGTTCTTC

J: TRBJ2-3
D: .
V: TRBV20-1
size: .
CDR3: CSARGGASDTQYF
DNA: TGCAGTGCTAGAGGGGGGGCTTCAGATACGCAGTATTTT

J: TRBJ1-4
D: .
V: TRBV7-8
size: many
CDR3: CASRSNEKLFF
DNA: TGTGCCAGCAGGTCAAATGAAAAACTGTTTTTT

J: TRBJ1-5
D: .
V: TRBV27
size: .
CDR3: CASSLTGGIQPQHF
DNA: TGTGCCAGCAGTTTAACTGGGGGCATACAGCCCCAGCATTTT